What follows is one T cell receptor (beta chain) and its context. Germline values: CDR1 SGHVS, CDR2 FNYEAQ. This CDR3 has 18 amino acids. V was trimmed by 5 bases and J by 5 bases, leaving 28 bases between them. TCRdb keeps only in-frame clones here, not all; method: immunoSEQ multiplex PCR. The sample has under 80,000 clones, approximately 94% seen once. The data stem from a study of T cell changes during pregnancy in multiple sclerosis. Specimen: peripheral blood, collected in the third trimester of pregnancy. The genes are TRBV7-6 and TRBJ2-7; D perhaps matches TRBD1 (6 bases). This clonotype was sampled from a female donor with multiple sclerosis, enrolled in a pregnancy study. The DNA of the CDR3 is TGTGCCAGCAGCCGCCAGGTCGGCAGACAGGCGTCTGGTAACGAGCAGTACTTC. Protein sequence: CASSRQVGRQASGNEQYF.